The following is a TCR beta chain sequence with its context. Its antigen remains unknown. These data originate in a study of T cells after yellow fever vaccination. They built TCR cDNA with 5'RACE template switching, a step that put in a universal primer site and UMIs. One entry per CDR3 protein results from TCRdb running MiXCR on the 5' RACE reads. The sample includes a few hundred thousand distinct CDR3 sequences, about 9.5% of them seen just once. Findings of the study overall: A faster peak, day 5 versus 15, was reached by the weaker secondary response. Bulk-population clonotypes that are abundant could appear as contaminants in FACS-sorted repertoires.

V was cut by 0 bases and J by 4 bases, with 10 bases left in between. Germline V CDR1 and CDR2: SGHRS, YFSETQ. This CDR3 is 14 amino acids long. The chain uses TRBV5-1 and TRBJ1-1; no definite D call. The receptor was isolated from a man aged 18 to 30 who received the YFV17D yellow fever vaccine. The input for sequencing was PBMCs, taken on the day of the first yellow fever vaccination. Here the CDR3 DNA reads TGCGCCAGCAGCTTGGCCGGAGGTTTCACTGAAGCTTTCTTT. It is translated as CASSLAGGFTEAFF.